The subject of this entry is one TCR beta chain. It may be a read error: a sequence one base away is much more abundant. TCRbeta libraries were built with three rounds of nested PCR, modified from ARM-PCR. TCRdb called the multiplex PCR reads again in MiXCR, with one record for every CDR3 protein. Counted here are 75,000 to 95,000 distinct CDR3 sequences, 75% to 85% occurring once; the ten biggest clones make up roughly 22%. These data come from a study of tumor and adjacent non-tumor tissue in lung cancer. The template was RNA from unsorted bulk tissue. Distant lung tissue was collected more than 3 cm away from the tumor edge. CDR3 length equals 14 residues. Germline V CDR1 and CDR2: MNHNS, SASEGT. The V gene lost 2 bases and the J gene lost 8 bases, with 15 bases spanning the gap.

The V call is TRBV6-1, the J call TRBJ1-2; D might be TRBD1 (5 bases). The sample consisted of distant non-tumor lung tissue. This TCR was recovered from a woman aged 50 to 60 with non-small cell lung cancer. The CDR3 region has the DNA TGTGCCAGCAGTGAAATCGGGGGGTTCCTAGGCTACACCTTC. Its translation is CASSEIGGFLGYTF.